One TCR beta chain is described in this entry. Its antigen is not known. The sample is drawn from a study of molecular identifiers for immune sequencing clone quantification. Findings and caveats of the study: Clones carrying above 20 RNA copies accounted for over 97% of effector molecules, under 1% in naive cells. Even with about a million naive cells present, spiked Jurkat TCR RNA from one cell was reportedly detectable.

V lost 3 bases to trimming and J lost 1 base; unmatched junction nucleotides: 13. In germline, CDR1 is SGHRS, CDR2 YFSETQ. The CDR3 spans 17 residues. Previously described methods and listed TCR primers were employed for the bulk TCR libraries. MiXCR, run by TCRdb on the PCR reads, gives a single entry per CDR3 protein. Of about 330,000 distinct CDR3 sequences listed, 24% are singletons. The TCR was taken from a human donor in good health. Some libraries in this study had Jurkat cell RNA spiked in. The rearrangement joins TRBV5-1 to TRBJ2-7; 7 nucleotides match TRBD1. The sequenced material came from naive CD8+ T cells from blood, with Jurkat cell RNA spiked in. Subset here: FACS-sorted CD8+CD4-CCR7+CD45RA+ naive T cells. The CDR3 here is CASSSRQGGLASYEQYF. CDR3 sequence (DNA): TGCGCCAGCAGCTCGCGACAGGGTGGACTTGCGTCCTACGAGCAGTACTTC.